Listed here is a single T cell receptor (beta chain). Antigen: not known. This sample is part of a study of STAT3 mutations in large granular lymphocyte leukemia. Study-wide results and limits: At least one immunodominant TCR beta clonotype appeared in every T-cell large granular lymphocyte leukemia patient. In about 30% of the 18 patients, new TCR clonotypes emerged after therapy.

Profiled with immunoSEQ multiplex PCR; TCRdb holds only in-frame clones, not every one. The sample lists under 20,000 clones; approximately 90% were seen once. What was sequenced was peripheral blood mononuclear cells. The clonotype originates from a man in his sixties with T-cell large granular lymphocyte leukemia. Some clones in this sample may be carry-over from other donors' samples.

CDR3 protein: CASSYGQGSNQPQHF. For the CDR3, the DNA is TGTGCCAGCAGTTACGGGCAGGGGAGCAATCAGCCCCAGCATTTT. The genes are TRBV6-6 and TRBJ1-5; D may be TRBD1 (6 bases). Germline CDR1 MNHNY, CDR2 SVGAGI (reference sequence). This CDR3 region has 15 residues. With 2 bases removed from V and 1 base from J, the gap between germline ends came to 9 bases.